A single sample gave rise to the 23 T cell receptor beta chains below, sequenced in a study of patients and donors after allogeneic stem cell transplantation. Using its own MiXCR run on the RT-PCR reads, TCRdb lists one record per CDR3 protein. The sample has a few hundred thousand distinct CDR3 sequences, 13% to 15% seen once. Sequenced material: blood, either unsorted or a sorted T cell fraction (not recorded which). These receptors came from a human donor who was either an allogeneic HSCT recipient or a stem cell or donor lymphocyte infusion donor (not recorded which). It is not recorded whose cells these are; they may come from a transplant donor.

This clonotype was observed a few times. The chain recombines TRBV27 with TRBJ2-1, with 8 bases fitting TRBD1. Germline CDR1 is MNHEY and CDR2 is SMNVEV (reference sequence). The length of the CDR3 is 18 residues. V lost 6 bases and J lost 4; bases outside the gene matches: 17. This CDR3 reads CASSPAAPWTGMYNEQFF. The DNA for the CDR3 is TGTGCCAGCAGCCCAGCGGCTCCCTGGACAGGGATGTACAATGAGCAGTTCTTC.

This clonotype occurred many times. The rearrangement uses TRBV7-8 and TRBJ2-7; perhaps TRBD1 as D (5 bases). CDR1 is SGHVS and CDR2 is FQNEAQ in the germline V gene. CDR3 size: 16 residues. V lost 5 bases and J 0 bases, leaving 17 bases between the germline ends. The CDR3 DNA reads as TGTGCCAGCAGCCCCTCCGACAGTCTTCCCTCCTACGAGCAGTACTTC. Protein product: CASSPSDSLPSYEQYF.

The V and J genes are TRBV7-8 and TRBJ1-6, with 10 bases lining up with TRBD1. V was clipped by 1 base and J by 7 bases; unmatched bases: 1. Germline values: CDR1 SGHVS, CDR2 FQNEAQ. The CDR3 is made up of 15 amino acids. CDR3 bases: TGTGCCAGCAGCTTAGGACAGGGGGCAAATTCACCCCTCCACTTT. Protein sequence: CASSLGQGANSPLHF. Together with reference TRBV7-8 and TRBJ1-6, the CDR3 gives the full variable domain: GAGVSQSPRYKVAKRGQDVALRCDPISGHVSLFWYQQALGQGPEFLTYFQNEAQLDKSGLPSDRFFAERPEGSVSTLKIQRTQQEDSAVYLCASSLGQGANSPLHFGNGTRLTVT.

This clonotype was recorded at least ten times. This chain uses TRBV5-1 with TRBJ2-7; D gene ambiguous. The germline gives CDR1 SGHRS, CDR2 YFSETQ. The CDR3 covers 15 residues. The V end lost 4 bases, the J end lost 0 bases, and 14 bases lay between the germline ends. The CDR3 DNA follows: TGCGCCAGCAGCCTGGATACCCGACTCTCCTACGAGCAGTACTTC. Its translation is CASSLDTRLSYEQYF.

Only a few counts were recorded for this clonotype. CDR3 coding DNA: TGTGCCATCAGTGGGACAGCGTCTTCTAATCAGCCCCAGCATTTT. Translating it yields CAISGTASSNQPQHF. This chain connects TRBV10-3 to TRBJ1-5; TRBD1 might be the D (6 bases). Trimming left V 4 bases short and J 4 bases short, with 14 bases between. The CDR3 sequence is 15 residues long. Looked up from germline, CDR1 is ENHRY and CDR2 is SYGVKD.

This clonotype showed up many times. The V gene is TRBV6-1, the J gene TRBJ1-1; D possibly corresponds to TRBD1 (5 bases). Trimming stripped 6 bases from V and 6 bases from J, with 17 bases between. This CDR3 is built from 14 residues. Germline CDR1 is MNHNS and CDR2 is SASEGT. CDR3 protein: CASSLDGGVPEAFF. CDR3 DNA sequence: TGTGCCAGCAGCCTCGACGGAGGGGTACCTGAAGCTTTCTTT.

This clonotype was recorded at least ten times. This sequence joins TRBV12-3 or TRBV12-4 and TRBJ2-3; D remains unclear. V lost 1 base to trimming and J lost 8 bases, with 16 bases between them. This CDR3 comprises 15 residues. The CDR3 DNA follows: TGTGCCAGCAGTTTAGGGTCTCTTCCCCCGGGTACGCAGTATTTT. Residues: CASSLGSLPPGTQYF.

A few counts support this clonotype. This sequence joins TRBV12-3 or TRBV12-4 and TRBJ2-5; D unclear. The CDR3 loop spans 13 amino acids. Trimming pared 6 bases from V and 4 bases from J, leaving 12 bases between. CDR3 residues: CASSPSTGETQYF. The DNA of the CDR3 is TGTGCCAGCAGCCCGAGTACCGGAGAGACCCAGTACTTC.

This clonotype was seen at least ten times. The chain employs TRBV18 and TRBJ2-2; D is ambiguous. Germline-derived CDR1 and CDR2 are KGHSH and LQKENI. Trimming took 2 bases from V and 6 from J, leaving 10 bases between them. CDR3 length: 14 amino acids. The CDR3 reads CASSPSVGPGELFF. The CDR3 nucleotides read TGTGCCAGCTCACCATCAGTGGGTCCCGGGGAGCTGTTTTTT.

This clonotype was seen a handful of times. The chain joins TRBV20-1 to TRBJ2-7; tentatively, D is TRBD1 (6 bases). CDR3 size: 13 residues. Deletions cut 1 base from V and 2 bases from J, with 9 bases between. CDR1 DFQATT and CDR2 SNEGSKA come from the germline V gene (reference sequence). Written as DNA, the CDR3 is TGCAGTGCTAGAGGGACAGTAGCCTACGAGCAGTACTTC. This sequence encodes CSARGTVAYEQYF.

This clonotype was detected only a few times. V usage is TRBV9 and J usage is TRBJ1-6; the match to TRBD1 covers 10 bases. The CDR3 contains 15 residues. Germline V gene data show CDR1 as SGDLS and CDR2 as YYNGEE. The trim removed 3 bases at V and 6 bases at J, leaving 3 bases unmatched. The CDR3 reads CASSGGQGINSPLHF. DNA for the CDR3: TGTGCCAGCAGCGGGGGACAGGGGATTAATTCACCCCTCCACTTT.

At least ten counts were recorded for this clonotype. The J gene is TRBJ2-7, the V gene TRBV29-1; possibly TRBD2 for D (6 bases). Germline CDR1 and CDR2: SQVTM and ANQGSEA. Deletions cut 2 bases from V and 7 bases from J, with 12 bases between. The CDR3 is 12 residues long. CDR3 in DNA: TGCAGCGTTGAAACTCTGACTAGGGAGCAGTACTTC. Amino acids: CSVETLTREQYF.

This clonotype occurred many times. The CDR3 bases are TGCAGTGCTAGACCTAACACCGGGGAGCTGTTTTTT. Its translation: CSARPNTGELFF. This chain joins TRBV20-1 and TRBJ2-2; no firm D call. Germline CDR1 DFQATT, CDR2 SNEGSKA (reference sequence). The CDR3 sequence is 12 residues long. Trimming took off 2 bases at V and 2 bases at J, with 3 bases between the two ends.

The chain links TRBV5-1 to TRBJ2-1; D is possibly TRBD2 (6 bases). The CDR3 totals 13 residues. V gave up 4 bases and J gave up 7 bases, with 12 bases separating them. The germline gives CDR1 SGHRS, CDR2 YFSETQ. Here the CDR3 DNA reads TGCGCCAGCAGCGTCACGACTAGTAATGAGCAGTTCTTC. This gives the protein CASSVTTSNEQFF.

This chain connects TRBV5-1 to TRBJ2-7; 7 bases fit TRBD2. The V and J ends lost 0 bases and 2 bases, in that order; junction bases with no gene match: 5. This CDR3 region has 15 residues. From germline, CDR1 is SGHRS and CDR2 YFSETQ. The CDR3 loop is CASSLVQRGTYEQYF. CDR3 DNA sequence: TGCGCCAGCAGCTTGGTTCAGCGGGGCACCTACGAGCAGTACTTC. The complete variable domain, with remaining parts taken from reference TRBV5-1 and TRBJ2-7, reads KAGVTQTPRYLIKTRGQQVTLSCSPISGHRSVSWYQQTPGQGLQFLFEYFSETQRNKGNFPGRFSGRQFSNSRSEMNVSTLELGDSALYLCASSLVQRGTYEQYFGPGTRLTVT.

This clonotype has at least ten counts. The chain is built from TRBV7-2 and TRBJ2-1; 11 nucleotides line up with TRBD2. The CDR3 runs 15 residues. Germline-derived CDR1 and CDR2 are SGHTA and FQGNSA. Trimming removed 6 bases from V and 4 bases from J; junction bases left unmatched: 5. In nucleotides, the CDR3 is TGTGCCAGCAGTCCCCGACTAGCGGGATACAATGAGCAGTTCTTC. It yields the protein CASSPRLAGYNEQFF.

For the CDR3, the DNA is TGTGCCTGGAGTGAGGAGGTGAACACTGAAGCTTTCTTT. Protein product: CAWSEEVNTEAFF. The chain is built from TRBV30 and TRBJ1-1; D ambiguous. The ends were cut back, 1 base at V and 0 bases at J, with 6 bases in the middle. The CDR3 has 13 amino acids. Germline CDR1 is GTSNPN and CDR2 is SVGIG (reference sequence). The full variable domain, with the rest looked up from reference TRBV30 and TRBJ1-1, is SQTIHQWPATLVQPVGSPLSLECTVEGTSNPNLYWYRQAAGRGLQLLFYSVGIGQISSEVPQNLSASRPQDRQFILSSKKLLLSDSGFYLCAWSEEVNTEAFFGQGTRLTVV.

This clonotype showed up just a few times. This chain uses TRBV5-1 with TRBJ1-1; 8 bases agree with TRBD1. Unmatched junction bases numbered 7, after V lost 4 bases and J lost 5 bases. Per germline, CDR1 SGHRS and CDR2 YFSETQ. The CDR3 spans 14 residues. The CDR3 DNA reads TGCGCCAGCAGCCTCGGACAGGGAGAGACTGAAGCTTTCTTT. Translation: CASSLGQGETEAFF.

This clonotype was picked up many times. The genes are TRBV2 and TRBJ1-2; 9 bases agree with TRBD1. The junction had 4 bases not matched to a gene; V was cut back by 8 bases and J by 0 bases. CDR1 and CDR2 from the germline V gene are SNHLY and FYNNEI. The CDR3 has 14 amino acids. CDR3 nucleotide sequence: TGTGCCAGCGGACAGGGGTTTGCTAACTATGGCTACACCTTC. It translates to CASGQGFANYGYTF. The variable domain in full, with the rest retrieved from reference TRBV2 and TRBJ1-2, is EPEVTQTPSHQVTQMGQEVILRCVPISNHLYFYWYRQILGQKVEFLVSFYNNEISEKSEIFDDQFSVERPDGSNFTLKIRSTKLEDSAMYFCASGQGFANYGYTFGSGTRLTVV.

This clonotype has a handful of counts. The V gene is TRBV20-1, the J gene TRBJ1-2; D is unclear. The CDR3 spans 13 residues. Germline V gene data show CDR1 as DFQATT and CDR2 as SNEGSKA (reference sequence). The ends were cut back, 3 bases at V and 8 bases at J, with 16 bases in the middle. The CDR3 region is CSARKDLWGGYTF. The DNA of the CDR3 is TGCAGTGCTAGGAAAGATTTGTGGGGAGGCTACACCTTC.

The rearrangement joins TRBV10-3 to TRBJ2-5, with a possible D match to TRBD2 (5 bases). Trimming took 6 bases from V and 5 from J, leaving 13 bases between them. The CDR3 is 13 residues long. Germline CDR1 reads ENHRY; CDR2 reads SYGVKD. Here the CDR3 reads CAISKTGEETQYF. The CDR3 bases are TGTGCCATCAGCAAGACTGGGGAGGAGACCCAGTACTTC.

The rearrangement joins TRBV12-3 or TRBV12-4 to TRBJ2-1; 7 nucleotides line up with TRBD2. The CDR3 contains 16 residues. Trimming took 2 bases from V and 2 from J; bases not matched to a gene: 6. CDR3 residues: CASSLLLAGAYNEQFF. As DNA, the CDR3 is TGTGCCAGCAGTTTATTGTTAGCGGGCGCCTACAATGAGCAGTTCTTC.

J is TRBJ1-6 and V is TRBV2, with D possibly being TRBD1 (6 bases). This CDR3 contains 15 residues. The germline gives CDR1 SNHLY, CDR2 FYNNEI. The V end lost 2 bases, the J end lost 7 bases, and 12 bases lay between the germline ends. The CDR3 nucleotides are TGTGCCAGCAGTGAATGGGGGCCCAAGAATTCACCCCTCCACTTT. This encodes CASSEWGPKNSPLHF.